This section outlines one TCR beta chain sequence together with its context. What it binds is not known. Germline CDR1 reads MNHEY; CDR2 reads SVGAGI. The junction had 8 bases not matched to a gene; V was cut back by 7 bases and J by 5 bases. CDR3 length: 15 residues. This sample is drawn from a study of T cell responses to AZD1222 COVID-19 vaccine. Findings of the study overall: Across spike, vaccine-associated CD4 TCRs were found, dominant at 160-218 and 743-854. Scientists sampled the repertoires only once the peak T cell response had passed. Baseline seropositives among AZD1222 recipients totaled only 5 to 7.

TCRdb keeps only in-frame clones here, not all; method: immunoSEQ multiplex PCR. This sample carries fewer than 150,000 clones, around nine tenths of them seen once, and the ten largest clones take approximately 4.5%. This specimen consisted of peripheral blood, obtained on day 0 of AZD1222 vaccination. This receptor was identified in an adult in good health. This chain links TRBV6-5 with TRBJ2-2; 9 nucleotides match TRBD1. CDR3 coding DNA: TGTGCCAGCATCCGGGACAGGGTCGGTACCGGGGAGCTGTTTTTT. Its translation is CASIRDRVGTGELFF.